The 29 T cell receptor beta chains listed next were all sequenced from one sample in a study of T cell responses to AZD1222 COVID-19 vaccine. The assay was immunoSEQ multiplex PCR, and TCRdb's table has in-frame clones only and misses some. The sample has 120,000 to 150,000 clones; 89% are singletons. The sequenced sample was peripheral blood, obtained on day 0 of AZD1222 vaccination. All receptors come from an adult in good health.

The CDR3 sequence is CASTTGGQHNEKLFF. The CDR3, as DNA: TGTGCCAGCACCACAGGGGGGCAGCATAATGAAAAACTGTTTTTT. The chain is built from TRBV28 and TRBJ1-4, with 8 bases aligning to TRBD1. V was clipped by 7 bases and J by 4 bases; unmatched bases: 8. This CDR3 has 15 amino acids. Germline CDR1 reads MDHEN; CDR2 reads SYDVKM.

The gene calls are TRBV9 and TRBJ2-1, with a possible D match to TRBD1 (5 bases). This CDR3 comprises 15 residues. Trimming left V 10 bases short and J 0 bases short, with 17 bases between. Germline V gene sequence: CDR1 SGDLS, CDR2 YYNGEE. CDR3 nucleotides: TGTGCCTCCGGTAAGGGTCAGGGCTCCTACAATGAGCAGTTCTTC. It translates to CASGKGQGSYNEQFF.

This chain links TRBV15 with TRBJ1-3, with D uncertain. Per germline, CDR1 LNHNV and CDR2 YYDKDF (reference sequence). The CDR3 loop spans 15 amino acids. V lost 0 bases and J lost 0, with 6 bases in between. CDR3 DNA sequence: TGTGCCACCAGCAGAGAGGGTAACTCTGGAAACACCATATATTTT. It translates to CATSREGNSGNTIYF.

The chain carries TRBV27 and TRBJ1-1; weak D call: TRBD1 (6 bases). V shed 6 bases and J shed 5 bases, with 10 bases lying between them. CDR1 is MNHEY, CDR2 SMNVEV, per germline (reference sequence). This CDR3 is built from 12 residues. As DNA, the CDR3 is TGTGCCAGCAGATCGACAGGAACTGAAGCTTTCTTT. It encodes CASRSTGTEAFF.

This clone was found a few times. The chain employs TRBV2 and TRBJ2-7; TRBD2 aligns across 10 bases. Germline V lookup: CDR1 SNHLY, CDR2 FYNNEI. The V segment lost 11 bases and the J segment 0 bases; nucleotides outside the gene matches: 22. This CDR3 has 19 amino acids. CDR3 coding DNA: TGTGCCCTTAGGGAGGGAGGGGTACTAGCGGGACGAACCTCCTACGAGCAGTACTTC. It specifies CALREGGVLAGRTSYEQYF.

CDR3 sequence: CASSIKGPYEQYF. The DNA of the CDR3 is TGTGCCAGTAGTATTAAGGGGCCCTACGAGCAGTACTTC. The chain carries TRBV19 and TRBJ2-7; TRBD1 is a possible D gene (5 bases). The germline CDR1 and CDR2 sequences are LNHDA and SQIVND (reference sequence). This CDR3 spans 13 amino acids. Trimming removed 3 bases at V and 2 bases at J, with 8 bases between.

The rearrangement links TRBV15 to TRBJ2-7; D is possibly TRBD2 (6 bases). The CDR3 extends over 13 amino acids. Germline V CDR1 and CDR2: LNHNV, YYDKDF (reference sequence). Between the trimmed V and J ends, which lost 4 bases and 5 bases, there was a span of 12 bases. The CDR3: CATSKSIADEQYF. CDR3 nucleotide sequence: TGTGCCACCAGCAAATCCATAGCGGACGAGCAGTACTTC.

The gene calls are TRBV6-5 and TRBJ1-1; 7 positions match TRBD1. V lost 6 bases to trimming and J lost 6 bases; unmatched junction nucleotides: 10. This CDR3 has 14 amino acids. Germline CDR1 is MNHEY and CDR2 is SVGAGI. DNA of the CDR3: TGTGCCAGCAGGGTGACAGGGATAGTCGCTGAAGCTTTCTTT. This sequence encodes CASRVTGIVAEAFF.

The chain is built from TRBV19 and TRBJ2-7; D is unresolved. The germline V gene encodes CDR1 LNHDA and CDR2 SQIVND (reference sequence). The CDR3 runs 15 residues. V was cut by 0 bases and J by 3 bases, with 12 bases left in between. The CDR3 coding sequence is TGTGCCAGTAGTATAGATCCGGGCAGGAGCTACGAGCAGTACTTC. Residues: CASSIDPGRSYEQYF.

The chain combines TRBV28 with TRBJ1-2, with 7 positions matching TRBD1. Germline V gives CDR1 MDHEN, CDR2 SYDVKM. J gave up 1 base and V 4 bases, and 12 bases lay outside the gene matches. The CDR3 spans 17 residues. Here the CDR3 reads CASSCRDREYYNYGYTF. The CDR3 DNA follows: TGTGCCAGCAGTTGCCGGGACAGAGAATACTATAACTATGGCTACACCTTC.

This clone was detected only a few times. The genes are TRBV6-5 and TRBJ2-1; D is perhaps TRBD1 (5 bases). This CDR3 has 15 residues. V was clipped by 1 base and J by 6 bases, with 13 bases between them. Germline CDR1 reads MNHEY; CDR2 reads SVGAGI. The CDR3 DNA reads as TGTGCCAGCAGTTACTTCCAGGGTCGTGGCAATGAGCAGTTCTTC. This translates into CASSYFQGRGNEQFF.

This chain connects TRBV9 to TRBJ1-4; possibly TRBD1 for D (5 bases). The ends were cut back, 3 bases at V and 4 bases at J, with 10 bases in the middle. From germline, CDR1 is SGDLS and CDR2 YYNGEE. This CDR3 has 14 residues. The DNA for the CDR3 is TGTGCCAGCAGCGAGACAGTGCTTAATGAAAAACTGTTTTTT. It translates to CASSETVLNEKLFF.

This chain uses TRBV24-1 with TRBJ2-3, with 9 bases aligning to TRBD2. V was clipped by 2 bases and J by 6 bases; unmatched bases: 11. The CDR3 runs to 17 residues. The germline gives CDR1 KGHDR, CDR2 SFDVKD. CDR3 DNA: TGTGCCACCAGTGATTCCGATAGCGGGAGCAGTTTCGATACGCAGTATTTT. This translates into CATSDSDSGSSFDTQYF.

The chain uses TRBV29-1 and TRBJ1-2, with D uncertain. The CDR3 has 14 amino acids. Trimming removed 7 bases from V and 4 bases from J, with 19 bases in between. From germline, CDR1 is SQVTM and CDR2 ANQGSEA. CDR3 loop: CSAYLEGSSYGYTF. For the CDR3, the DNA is TGCAGCGCCTACTTGGAGGGCTCCAGCTATGGCTACACCTTC.

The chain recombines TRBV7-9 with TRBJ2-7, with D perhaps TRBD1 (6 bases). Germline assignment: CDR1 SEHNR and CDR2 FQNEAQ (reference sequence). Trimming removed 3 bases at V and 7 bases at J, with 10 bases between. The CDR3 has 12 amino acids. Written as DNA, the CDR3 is TGTGCCAGCAGCTTGGACAGTCAAGAGCAGTACTTC. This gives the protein CASSLDSQEQYF.

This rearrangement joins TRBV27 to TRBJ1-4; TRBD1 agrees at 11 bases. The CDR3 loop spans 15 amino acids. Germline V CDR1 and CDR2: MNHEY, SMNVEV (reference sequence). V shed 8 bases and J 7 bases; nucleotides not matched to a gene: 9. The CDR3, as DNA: TGTGCCAGCGGCCTCGCCGGGACAGGGGGTGAAAAACTGTTTTTT. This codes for CASGLAGTGGEKLFF.

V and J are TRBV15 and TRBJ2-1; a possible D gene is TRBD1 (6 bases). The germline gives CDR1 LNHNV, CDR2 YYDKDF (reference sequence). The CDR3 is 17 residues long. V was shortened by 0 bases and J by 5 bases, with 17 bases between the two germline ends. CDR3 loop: CATSRDFLGRGNNEQFF. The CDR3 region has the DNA TGTGCCACCAGCAGAGATTTTTTGGGCAGGGGAAACAATGAGCAGTTCTTC.

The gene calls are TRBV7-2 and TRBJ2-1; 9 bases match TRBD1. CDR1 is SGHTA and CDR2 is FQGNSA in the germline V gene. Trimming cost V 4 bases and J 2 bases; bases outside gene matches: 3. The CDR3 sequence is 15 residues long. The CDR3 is CASSSTGGPYNEQFF. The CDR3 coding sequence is TGTGCCAGCAGCTCGACAGGGGGTCCCTACAATGAGCAGTTCTTC.

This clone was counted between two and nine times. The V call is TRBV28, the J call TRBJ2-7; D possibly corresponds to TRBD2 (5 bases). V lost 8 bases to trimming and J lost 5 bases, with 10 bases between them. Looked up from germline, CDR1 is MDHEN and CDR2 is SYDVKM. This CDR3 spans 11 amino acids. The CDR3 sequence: CASVNGNEQYF. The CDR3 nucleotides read TGTGCCAGCGTAAACGGGAACGAGCAGTACTTC.

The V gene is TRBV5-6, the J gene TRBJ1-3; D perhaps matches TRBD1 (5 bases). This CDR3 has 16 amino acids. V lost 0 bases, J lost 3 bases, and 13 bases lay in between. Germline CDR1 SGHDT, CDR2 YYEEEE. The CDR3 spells CASSLGDRAVGNTIYF. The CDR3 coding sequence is TGTGCCAGCAGCTTGGGGGACCGGGCGGTTGGAAACACCATATATTTT.

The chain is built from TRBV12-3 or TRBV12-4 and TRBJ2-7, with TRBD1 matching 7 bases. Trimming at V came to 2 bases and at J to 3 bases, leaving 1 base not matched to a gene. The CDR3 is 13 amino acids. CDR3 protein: CASSLNRGYEQYF. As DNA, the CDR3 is TGTGCCAGCAGTTTAAACAGGGGCTACGAGCAGTACTTC.

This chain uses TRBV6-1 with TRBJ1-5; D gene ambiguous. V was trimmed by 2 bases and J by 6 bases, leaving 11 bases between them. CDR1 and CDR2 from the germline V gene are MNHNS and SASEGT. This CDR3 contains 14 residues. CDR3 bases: TGTGCCAGCAGTGAATATGTTGGGAGTCAGCCCCAGCATTTT. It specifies CASSEYVGSQPQHF.

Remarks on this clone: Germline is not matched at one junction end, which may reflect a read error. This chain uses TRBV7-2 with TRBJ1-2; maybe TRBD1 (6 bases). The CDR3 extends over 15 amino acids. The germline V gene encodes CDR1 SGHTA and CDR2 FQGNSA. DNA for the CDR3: TGTGCCAGCAGCTTAGCGGGGCAGGGGAACTATGACTACACCTTC. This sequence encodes CASSLAGQGNYDYTF.

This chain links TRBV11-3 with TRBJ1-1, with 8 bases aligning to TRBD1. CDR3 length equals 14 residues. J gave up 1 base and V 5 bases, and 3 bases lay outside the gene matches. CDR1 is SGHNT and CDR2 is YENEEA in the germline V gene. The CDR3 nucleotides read TGTGCCAGCAGCATCGGACAGGGGAACACTGAAGCTTTCTTT. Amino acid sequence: CASSIGQGNTEAFF.

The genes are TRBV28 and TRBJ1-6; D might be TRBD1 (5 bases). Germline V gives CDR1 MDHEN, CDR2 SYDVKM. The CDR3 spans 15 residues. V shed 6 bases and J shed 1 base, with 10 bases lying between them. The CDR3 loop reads CASRSGSSYNSPLHF. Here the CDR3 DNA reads TGTGCCAGCAGGTCAGGGTCGTCCTATAATTCACCCCTCCACTTT.

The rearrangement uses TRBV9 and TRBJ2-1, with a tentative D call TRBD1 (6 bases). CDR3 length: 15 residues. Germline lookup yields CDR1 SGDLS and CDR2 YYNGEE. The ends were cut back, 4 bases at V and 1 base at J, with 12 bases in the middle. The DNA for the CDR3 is TGTGCCAGCAGCCCCAAACAGGGTTCCTACAATGAGCAGTTCTTC. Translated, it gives CASSPKQGSYNEQFF.

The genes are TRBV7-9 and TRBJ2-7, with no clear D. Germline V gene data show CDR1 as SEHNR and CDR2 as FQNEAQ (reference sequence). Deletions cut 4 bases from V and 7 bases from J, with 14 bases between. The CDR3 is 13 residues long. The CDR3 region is CASSSRRVWEQYF. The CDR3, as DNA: TGTGCCAGCAGCTCCCGAAGGGTTTGGGAGCAGTACTTC.

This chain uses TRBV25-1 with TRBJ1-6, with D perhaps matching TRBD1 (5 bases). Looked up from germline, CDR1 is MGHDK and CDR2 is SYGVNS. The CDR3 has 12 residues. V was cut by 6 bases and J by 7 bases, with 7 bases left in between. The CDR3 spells CASSDSNSPLHF. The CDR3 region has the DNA TGTGCCAGCAGCGACAGCAATTCACCCCTCCACTTT. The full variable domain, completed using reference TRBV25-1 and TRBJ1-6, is EADIYQTPRYLVIGTGKKITLECSQTMGHDKMYWYQQDPGMELHLIHYSYGVNSTEKGDLSSESTVSRIRTEHFPLTLESARPSHTSQYLCASSDSNSPLHFGNGTRLTVT.

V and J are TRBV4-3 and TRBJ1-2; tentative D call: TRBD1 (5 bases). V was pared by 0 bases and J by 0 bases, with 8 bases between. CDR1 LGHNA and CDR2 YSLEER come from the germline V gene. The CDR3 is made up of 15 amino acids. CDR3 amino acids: CASSQETASNYGYTF. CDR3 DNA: TGCGCCAGCAGCCAAGAGACAGCATCTAACTATGGCTACACCTTC.